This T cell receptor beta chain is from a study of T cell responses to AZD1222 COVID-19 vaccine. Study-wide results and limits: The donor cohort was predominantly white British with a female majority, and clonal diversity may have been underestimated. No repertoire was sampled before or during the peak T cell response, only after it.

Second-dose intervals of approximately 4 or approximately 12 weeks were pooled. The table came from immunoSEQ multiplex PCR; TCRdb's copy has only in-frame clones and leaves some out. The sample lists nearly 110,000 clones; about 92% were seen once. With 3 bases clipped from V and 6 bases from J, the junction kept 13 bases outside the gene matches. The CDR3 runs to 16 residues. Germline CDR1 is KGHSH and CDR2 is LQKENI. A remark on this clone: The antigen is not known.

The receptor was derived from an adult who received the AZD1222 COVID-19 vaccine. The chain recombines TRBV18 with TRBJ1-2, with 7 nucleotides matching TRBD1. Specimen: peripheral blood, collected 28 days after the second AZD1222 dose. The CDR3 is CASSPTTGLSGNGYTF. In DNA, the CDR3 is TGTGCCAGCTCACCTACGACAGGGTTAAGCGGGAATGGCTACACCTTC.